This T cell receptor (beta chain) came from a study of T cell responses to AZD1222 COVID-19 vaccine. There are a few counts of this clone. Its cognate antigen is unknown. The method was immunoSEQ multiplex PCR; TCRdb's version includes in-frame clones alone and lacks a portion of them. Of tens of thousands of clones in the sample, roughly 80% were seen once. V was shortened by 0 bases and J by 7 bases, with 13 bases between the two germline ends. This CDR3 is built from 15 residues. CDR1 and CDR2 from the germline V gene are SGDLS and YYNGEE. Study-level findings and limits: After two AZD1222 doses, spike-specific TCR breadth and depth rose versus day 0. Repertoire sampling happened only post peak T cell response.

The specimen was peripheral blood, collected on day 0 of AZD1222 vaccination. The chain recombines TRBV9 with TRBJ1-4; no firm D call. The receptor was isolated from an adult in good health. CDR3: CASSVGSARGEKLFF. CDR3 DNA sequence: TGTGCCAGCAGCGTAGGATCAGCCCGGGGTGAAAAACTGTTTTTT. Filled out from reference TRBV9 and TRBJ1-4, the complete variable domain reads DSGVTQTPKHLITATGQRVTLRCSPRSGDLSVYWYQQSLDQGLQFLIQYYNGEERAKGNILERFSAQQFPDLHSELNLSSLELGDSALYFCASSVGSARGEKLFFGSGTQLSVL.